This T cell receptor (beta chain) was observed in a study of T cells in Graves' hyperthyroidism and ophthalmopathy. The CDR3 consists of 21 residues. Germline values: CDR1 MNHNS, CDR2 SASEGT. V lost 6 bases to trimming and J lost 4 bases; unmatched junction nucleotides: 20. This clonotype was observed many times. What was amplified from RNA transcripts were TCR beta CDR3 regions. Researchers ran a first-round RT-PCR on the TCR CDR3 using the HTBI primer set. TCRdb re-called the multiplex PCR reads through MiXCR, storing one row per CDR3 protein. The table has around 690,000 distinct CDR3 sequences, about 20% seen once.

This sequence originates from a man younger than 40 with Graves' ophthalmopathy. Sequenced sample: blood. This chain links TRBV6-1 with TRBJ2-3, with TRBD2 matching over 15 bases. The CDR3 loop reads CASRSRNGLAGGSGRSDTQYF. CDR3 sequence (DNA): TGTGCCAGCAGATCCAGAAACGGACTAGCGGGAGGGTCGGGAAGGTCAGATACGCAGTATTTT.